The 3 T cell receptor beta chains given below trace back to one sample, sequenced in a study of T cells after yellow fever vaccination. Each CDR3 protein gets one entry after TCRdb re-called the 5' RACE reads with MiXCR. The sample carries about 130,000 distinct CDR3 sequences, about 8.4% recorded once. The sample was CD8+ T cells sorted from PBMCs, taken on the day of the yellow fever booster vaccination. These receptor sequences come from a man aged 18 to 29 who received the YFV17D yellow fever vaccine.

This chain uses TRBV13 with TRBJ2-1; TRBD2 agrees at 12 bases. Germline CDR1 reads PRHDT; CDR2 reads FYEKMQ (reference sequence). The CDR3 is 16 amino acids. The V and J ends lost 5 bases and 6 bases, in that order; junction bases with no gene match: 8. The CDR3 region has the DNA TGTGCCAGCAGCACCCCTAGCGGGGGGGCCGTCAATGAGCAGTTCTTC. Its protein is CASSTPSGGAVNEQFF.

A note on this clonotype: Relative to the germline gene, one junction end is altered; a read error may explain this. V gene TRBV19 combines with J gene TRBJ2-4, with a weak D call TRBD1 (5 bases). Germline lookup yields CDR1 LNHDA and CDR2 SQIVND (reference sequence). The CDR3 loop spans 11 amino acids. The CDR3 protein is CAFYPRQLGGF. The DNA for the CDR3 is TGTGCCTTCTATCCTAGACAGCTCGGTGGCTTC.

This clonotype was seen many times. The genes are TRBV4-1 and TRBJ2-4; 10 bases match TRBD2. The germline gives CDR1 MGHRA, CDR2 YSYEKL. The CDR3 sequence is 17 residues long. The trim removed 4 bases at V and 4 bases at J, leaving 10 bases unmatched. The CDR3 coding sequence is TGCGCCAGCAGCCTCCTCCCAATAGCGGGGGGTAAAAACATTCAGTACTTC. Its protein is CASSLLPIAGGKNIQYF.